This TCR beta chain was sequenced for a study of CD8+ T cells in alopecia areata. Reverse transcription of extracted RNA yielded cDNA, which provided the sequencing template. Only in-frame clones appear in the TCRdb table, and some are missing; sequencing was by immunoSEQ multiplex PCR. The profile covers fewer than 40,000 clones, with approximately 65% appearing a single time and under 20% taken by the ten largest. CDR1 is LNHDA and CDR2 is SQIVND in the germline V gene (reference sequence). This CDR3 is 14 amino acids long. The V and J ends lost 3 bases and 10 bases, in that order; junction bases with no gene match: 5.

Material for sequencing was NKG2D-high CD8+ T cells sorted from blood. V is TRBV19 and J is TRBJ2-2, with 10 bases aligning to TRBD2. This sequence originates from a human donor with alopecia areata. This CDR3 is CASSMIAGGEELFF. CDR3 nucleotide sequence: TGTGCCAGTAGTATGATAGCGGGGGGCGAGGAGCTGTTTTTT. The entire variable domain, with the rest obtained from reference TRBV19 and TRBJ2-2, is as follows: DGGITQSPKYLFRKEGQNVTLSCEQNLNHDAMYWYRQDPGQGLRLIYYSQIVNDFQKGDIAEGYSVSREKKESFPLTVTSAQKNPTAFYLCASSMIAGGEELFFGEGSRLTVL.